One and the same sample provided the 25 T cell receptor beta chains below, sequenced in a study of Ad26.COV2.S vaccination and SARS-CoV-2 variants. Measured with immunoSEQ multiplex PCR; TCRdb has only the in-frame clones, and not every one. The sample lists hundreds of thousands of clones; approximately 88% were seen once. Treatment defined: roughly 18 received Ad26.COV2.S at low or high dose, single or two shots; roughly 5 received placebo; per-sample allocation not given. The study sampled participants on day 63 after the first vaccine or placebo injection. Sequences were derived from peripheral blood, sampled in a trial of Ad26.COV2.S vaccine versus placebo. Receptor source: a person aged 18 to 65 who received the Ad26.COV2.S COVID-19 vaccine or a placebo.

The rearrangement uses TRBV7-9 and TRBJ2-7; TRBD2 aligns across 8 bases. The V gene end was trimmed by 8 bases and the J gene end by 0 bases; junction bases not matched to a gene: 6. This CDR3 contains 14 residues. Germline CDR1 SEHNR, CDR2 FQNEAQ (reference sequence). This CDR3 reads CASGAGGPSYEQYF. The CDR3 DNA follows: TGTGCCAGCGGGGCGGGGGGTCCCTCCTACGAGCAGTACTTC.

V gene TRBV25-1 combines with J gene TRBJ1-6, with D possibly being TRBD1 (5 bases). Germline V gene sequence: CDR1 MGHDK, CDR2 SYGVNS. The V gene lost 0 bases and the J gene lost 2 bases, with 8 bases spanning the gap. This CDR3 has 16 amino acids. Here the CDR3 reads CASSEYRGPYNSPLHF. The CDR3 nucleotides are TGTGCCAGCAGTGAATATAGGGGCCCCTATAATTCACCCCTCCACTTT. The entire variable domain, with the rest obtained from reference TRBV25-1 and TRBJ1-6, is as follows: EADIYQTPRYLVIGTGKKITLECSQTMGHDKMYWYQQDPGMELHLIHYSYGVNSTEKGDLSSESTVSRIRTEHFPLTLESARPSHTSQYLCASSEYRGPYNSPLHFGNGTRLTVT.

This chain connects TRBV6-5 to TRBJ1-5, with D perhaps TRBD1 (5 bases). The CDR3 has 15 residues. Looked up from germline, CDR1 is MNHEY and CDR2 is SVGAGI. Trimming took off 6 bases at V and 2 bases at J, with 14 bases between the two ends. The CDR3 spells CASSPRGSGNQPQHF. As DNA, the CDR3 is TGTGCCAGCAGCCCACGGGGCAGCGGCAATCAGCCCCAGCATTTT.

This clone turned up a few times. V is TRBV7-9 and J is TRBJ1-5; D possibly corresponds to TRBD1 (5 bases). Germline V gives CDR1 SEHNR, CDR2 FQNEAQ (reference sequence). Trimming left V 6 bases short and J 5 bases short, with 11 bases between. The CDR3 consists of 13 residues. In DNA form, the CDR3 reads TGTGCCAGCAGTCAAATAGGGGATCAGCCCCAGCATTTT. Residues: CASSQIGDQPQHF.

This chain links TRBV3-1 (or the pseudogene TRBV3-2) with TRBJ2-5, with D maybe TRBD2 (7 bases). Germline values: CDR1 LGHDT, CDR2 YNNKEL (reference sequence). The CDR3 is made up of 14 amino acids. Trimming pared 8 bases from V and 4 bases from J, leaving 17 bases between. CDR3: CASCDGGPGETQYF. CDR3 nucleotide sequence: TGTGCCAGCTGTGACGGGGGGCCAGGAGAGACCCAGTACTTC.

The V call is TRBV18, the J call TRBJ2-5; TRBD1 matches at 8 bases. After removal of 3 bases from V and 7 bases from J, the junction contained 4 bases not matched to a gene. The CDR3 runs to 13 residues. Germline-derived CDR1 and CDR2 are KGHSH and LQKENI. As DNA, the CDR3 is TGTGCCAGCTCACCGGGACAGGACGGGACCCAGTACTTC. It yields the protein CASSPGQDGTQYF.

The rearrangement links TRBV7-2 to TRBJ2-7, with D tentatively TRBD1 or TRBD2 (5 bases each). V lost 1 base, J lost 6 bases, and 16 bases lay in between. The CDR3 contains 15 residues. The V gene's germline CDR1 is SGHTA and CDR2 FQGNSA. CDR3 sequence: CASSLGGTQPSEQYF. In DNA form, the CDR3 reads TGTGCCAGCAGCTTAGGTGGGACCCAACCGTCCGAGCAGTACTTC.

A single count supports this clone. This chain links TRBV12-3 or TRBV12-4 with TRBJ1-5, with D hard to call. Trimming removed 7 bases at V and 3 bases at J, with 10 bases between. CDR3 length equals 13 residues. The CDR3 spells CASNGRLNQPQHF. CDR3 in DNA: TGTGCCAGCAACGGCAGACTCAATCAGCCCCAGCATTTT.

The V and J genes are TRBV6-5 and TRBJ1-2; D gene uncertain. V lost 6 bases to trimming and J lost 4 bases, with 12 bases between them. The CDR3 loop spans 13 amino acids. CDR1 and CDR2 from the germline V gene are MNHEY and SVGAGI. CDR3 DNA: TGTGCCAGCAGCCCCGGAGGCACCTATGGCTACACCTTC. It translates to CASSPGGTYGYTF.

The chain carries TRBV19 and TRBJ1-4; D remains ambiguous. Trimming left V 0 bases short and J 10 bases short, with 9 bases between. This CDR3 comprises 13 residues. CDR1 LNHDA and CDR2 SQIVND come from the germline V gene (reference sequence). The CDR3 is CASSIDSTGKLFF. The CDR3 nucleotides are TGTGCCAGTAGTATAGATAGTACGGGAAAACTGTTTTTT.

The gene calls are TRBV15 and TRBJ2-3, with D perhaps TRBD1 or TRBD2 (6 bases each). Between the trimmed V and J ends, which lost 3 bases and 5 bases, there was a span of 15 bases. Germline CDR1 LNHNV, CDR2 YYDKDF (reference sequence). This CDR3 is 15 amino acids long. The CDR3 sequence: CATSREDRRGDTQYF. The CDR3 nucleotides are TGTGCCACCAGCAGGGAAGACAGGAGGGGAGATACGCAGTATTTT.

This chain connects TRBV5-5 to TRBJ1-5; D not resolved. The ends were cut back, 6 bases at V and 5 bases at J, with 9 bases in the middle. CDR3 size: 12 residues. Germline CDR1 SGHKS, CDR2 YYEKEE (reference sequence). CDR3 nucleotides: TGTGCCAGCAACCATTGGGATCAGCCCCAGCATTTT. It codes for CASNHWDQPQHF.

The chain is built from TRBV27 and TRBJ1-1, with 7 bases identical to TRBD1. CDR3 length: 17 residues. The V and J ends lost 6 bases and 1 base, in that order; junction bases with no gene match: 14. Looked up from germline, CDR1 is MNHEY and CDR2 is SMNVEV (reference sequence). CDR3 nucleotides: TGTGCCAGCAGACCGCCGCGCAATAGGGGGCCGAACACTGAAGCTTTCTTT. Encoded protein: CASRPPRNRGPNTEAFF.

The chain recombines TRBV15 with TRBJ2-7; 15 bases line up with TRBD2. V was pared by 2 bases and J by 0 bases, with 5 bases of the junction left unmatched. Per germline, CDR1 LNHNV and CDR2 YYDKDF (reference sequence). This CDR3 contains 18 residues. The CDR3 DNA is TGTGCCACCAGCAGATTGGGACTAGCGGGAGGAGGCTCCTACGAGCAGTACTTC. Translated, it gives CATSRLGLAGGGSYEQYF.

The chain uses TRBV27 and TRBJ1-2; tentative D call: TRBD1 (5 bases). Trimming took off 6 bases at V and 4 bases at J, with 21 bases between the two ends. This CDR3 has 16 amino acids. Germline V CDR1 and CDR2: MNHEY, SMNVEV (reference sequence). CDR3 region: CASSPKPLYRFYGYTF. CDR3 in DNA: TGTGCCAGCAGCCCAAAGCCCCTGTACAGGTTCTATGGCTACACCTTC.

V and J are TRBV5-5 and TRBJ1-1, with D unclear. With 1 base removed from V and 7 bases from J, the gap between germline ends came to 11 bases. The CDR3 covers 13 residues. CDR1 and CDR2 (germline): SGHKS, YYEKEE (reference sequence). CDR3 protein: CASSLIQPYEAFF. Written as DNA, the CDR3 is TGTGCCAGCAGCTTGATTCAGCCCTATGAAGCTTTCTTT.

The count of this clone is one. This rearrangement joins TRBV6-5 to TRBJ2-7; 10 nucleotides agree with TRBD1. CDR3 length: 15 amino acids. With V trimmed by 2 bases and J by 2 bases, 3 bases remained unmatched. The germline V gene encodes CDR1 MNHEY and CDR2 SVGAGI. Here the CDR3 DNA reads TGTGCCAGCAGTTACCGGGACAGGGGTGCCTACGAGCAGTACTTC. Translated, it gives CASSYRDRGAYEQYF.

This clone was detected only once. This chain joins TRBV5-1 and TRBJ2-1; D may be TRBD1 or TRBD2 (8 bases each). The CDR3 covers 19 residues. CDR1 is SGHRS and CDR2 is YFSETQ in the germline V gene. Between the trimmed V and J ends, which lost 0 bases and 6 bases, there was a span of 25 bases. CDR3 sequence: CASSLAGQGATSGTNEQFF. The CDR3 nucleotides are TGCGCCAGCAGCTTGGCAGGGCAGGGGGCCACTAGCGGAACCAATGAGCAGTTCTTC.

The chain carries TRBV12-5 and TRBJ1-4; no definite D call. Trimming shortened V by 0 bases and J by 0 bases, and 14 bases separated the two germline ends. This CDR3 region has 18 residues. Germline CDR1 is LGHNT and CDR2 is FRNRAP. The CDR3 sequence is CASGLVDGEPATNEKLFF. The CDR3 DNA reads TGTGCTAGTGGTTTGGTGGATGGGGAGCCGGCAACTAATGAAAAACTGTTTTTT.

The chain has TRBV12-3 or TRBV12-4 and TRBJ1-1; D is possibly TRBD1 (5 bases). Trimming shortened V by 4 bases and J by 8 bases, and 11 bases separated the two germline ends. This CDR3 region has 12 residues. CDR3 sequence reads: CASSWGGWEAFF. The DNA for the CDR3 is TGTGCCAGCAGTTGGGGGGGGTGGGAAGCTTTCTTT.

This clone was observed a single time. This chain joins TRBV3-1 (or the pseudogene TRBV3-2) and TRBJ2-1; unclear D gene. Germline V gives CDR1 LGHDT, CDR2 YNNKEL (reference sequence). The CDR3 has 14 amino acids. The germline V and J ends were trimmed by 1 base and 10 bases, with 14 bases remaining between them. The CDR3 loop reads CASSQAAPRIEQFF. Written as DNA, the CDR3 is TGTGCCAGCAGCCAAGCGGCACCGAGGATCGAGCAGTTCTTC.

Details on this clone: At the DNA level, this CDR3 is encoded by other sequences in the same sample as well. This chain links TRBV30 with TRBJ1-1; no definite D call. V was trimmed by 5 bases and J by 5 bases, leaving 12 bases between them. The CDR3 length is 12 residues. Germline CDR1 GTSNPN, CDR2 SVGIG (reference sequence). CDR3 DNA: TGTGCCTGGGTCGGAGGAAATACTGAAGCTTTCTTT. It is translated as CAWVGGNTEAFF.

CDR3 sequence reads: CASSSGTGSYEQYF. The CDR3 DNA follows: TGTGCCAGCAGCTCCGGGACAGGGTCCTACGAGCAGTACTTC. The chain carries TRBV11-3 and TRBJ2-7, with 9 bases lining up with TRBD1. Trimming at V came to 4 bases and at J to 1 base, leaving 2 bases not matched to a gene. This CDR3 comprises 14 residues. Germline V gene sequence: CDR1 SGHNT, CDR2 YENEEA.

The chain is built from TRBV21-1 and TRBJ2-7; the table calls TRBD2, which could not be checked here. TRBV21-1 is shown as a pseudogene. The CDR3 length is 16 residues. The CDR3 region is CASSKEGSGGALEQYF. In DNA form, the CDR3 reads TGTGCCAGCAGCAAAGAAGGAAGCGGGGGGGCCCTCGAGCAGTACTTC.

V usage is TRBV9 and J usage is TRBJ1-3, with 8 bases aligning to TRBD1. CDR3 length: 15 amino acids. Germline trimming cut 2 bases from V and 2 bases from J; bases unmatched to any gene: 3. Per the germline V gene, CDR1 is SGDLS and CDR2 is YYNGEE. The CDR3 nucleotides read TGTGCCAGCAGCGTTCAGGGGGCTCCTGGAAACACCATATATTTT. Amino acid sequence: CASSVQGAPGNTIYF.